One and the same sample provided the 32 T cell receptor beta chains below, sequenced in a study of blood T cell repertoires in COVID-19. The assay was immunoSEQ multiplex PCR, and TCRdb's table has in-frame clones only and misses some. The data show approximately 230,000 clones, 88% seen once. Sequenced material: peripheral blood. Receptors were obtained from a woman between 25 and 40 years old with COVID-19, enrolled during active disease.

The chain is built from TRBV2 and TRBJ2-5, with D tentatively TRBD2 (6 bases). This CDR3 is built from 15 residues. The V end was cut by 6 bases, the J end by 1 base, with 15 bases between. Germline V gives CDR1 SNHLY, CDR2 FYNNEI. The CDR3, as DNA: TGTGCCAGCAGCCTCGTTGGTAGCGGCCAAGAGACCCAGTACTTC. Its translation: CASSLVGSGQETQYF.

The chain links TRBV10-3 to TRBJ1-4; 8 nucleotides line up with TRBD1. Trimming at V came to 10 bases and at J to 3 bases, leaving 10 bases not matched to a gene. CDR1 and CDR2 (germline): ENHRY, SYGVKD. There are 15 residues in the CDR3. CDR3 sequence reads: CATSRGQAANEKLFF. The CDR3 DNA sequence: TGTGCCACCTCCAGGGGACAGGCCGCTAATGAAAAACTGTTTTTT.

This chain links TRBV19 with TRBJ2-7; no reliable D call. The CDR3 spans 13 residues. Germline V gene lookup returns CDR1 LNHDA and CDR2 SQIVND (reference sequence). The V and J ends lost 1 base and 2 bases respectively, with 6 bases between them. The CDR3 reads CASSIALAYEQYF. The DNA for the CDR3 is TGTGCCAGTAGTATAGCTCTCGCCTACGAGCAGTACTTC.

The chain joins TRBV25-1 to TRBJ2-3; the match to TRBD1 covers 7 bases. V was clipped by 4 bases and J by 1 base; unmatched bases: 5. Germline-derived CDR1 and CDR2 are MGHDK and SYGVNS. This CDR3 spans 15 amino acids. CDR3 nucleotide sequence: TGTGCCAGCAGTGCCGACAGGGTCCGCACAGATACGCAGTATTTT. It specifies CASSADRVRTDTQYF.

The V gene is TRBV15, the J gene TRBJ1-6; D is ambiguous. The ends were cut back, 0 bases at V and 14 bases at J, with 14 bases in the middle. Germline V lookup: CDR1 LNHNV, CDR2 YYDKDF (reference sequence). The CDR3 consists of 14 residues. Written as DNA, the CDR3 is TGTGCCACCAGCAGAGATACGAACCACGGGGCCCTCCACTTT. Protein sequence: CATSRDTNHGALHF.

The genes are TRBV19 and TRBJ1-6; 7 positions agree with TRBD1. V shed 7 bases, J shed 7 bases, and the junction held 13 bases outside the gene matches. Looked up from germline, CDR1 is LNHDA and CDR2 is SQIVND (reference sequence). This CDR3 region has 16 residues. CDR3 sequence (DNA): TGTGCCAGTACTCTACAAATGGGGACAGCCAATTCACCCCTCCACTTT. As protein: CASTLQMGTANSPLHF.

The chain uses TRBV11-2 and TRBJ2-1, with TRBD2 matching 8 bases. This CDR3 has 15 residues. Germline V gives CDR1 SGHAT, CDR2 FQNNGV. V gave up 0 bases and J gave up 8 bases; unmatched junction bases: 6. Written as DNA, the CDR3 is TGTGCCAGCAGCTTAGAACGGGGGGGCGGTGATGAGCAGTTCTTC. This encodes CASSLERGGGDEQFF.

V usage is TRBV4-1 and J usage is TRBJ2-1; possibly TRBD1 for D (5 bases). The CDR3 totals 14 residues. Per germline, CDR1 MGHRA and CDR2 YSYEKL. Trimming took 3 bases from V and 3 from J, leaving 9 bases between them. CDR3 DNA sequence: TGCGCCAGCAGCCAGGGGCAGGACTACAATGAGCAGTTCTTC. Residues: CASSQGQDYNEQFF.

V is TRBV19 and J is TRBJ2-3; 7 bases are shared with TRBD1. The CDR3 totals 15 residues. V was pared by 3 bases and J by 2 bases, with 5 bases of the junction left unmatched. Germline values: CDR1 LNHDA, CDR2 SQIVND (reference sequence). CDR3 residues: CASSIGTAYTDTQYF. CDR3 in DNA: TGTGCCAGTAGTATCGGGACAGCTTACACAGATACGCAGTATTTT.

V usage is TRBV6-2 or TRBV6-3 and J usage is TRBJ1-2; TRBD1 matches 9 bases. Germline V gene data show CDR1 as MNHEY and CDR2 as SVGEGT. This CDR3 has 17 amino acids. Trimming at V came to 3 bases and at J to 0 bases, leaving 8 bases not matched to a gene. CDR3 bases: TGTGCCAGCAGTTATCCCATCCGGGACAGGGCTAACTATGGCTACACCTTC. It encodes CASSYPIRDRANYGYTF.

The chain joins TRBV9 to TRBJ2-3; 8 positions agree with TRBD1. Germline assignment: CDR1 SGDLS and CDR2 YYNGEE. The CDR3 totals 17 residues. V lost 0 bases and J lost 2; bases outside the gene matches: 8. CDR3 coding DNA: TGTGCCAGCAGCGTAGCGGTGACAGGGGATGACACAGATACGCAGTATTTT. Translated, it gives CASSVAVTGDDTDTQYF.

This clone has a handful of counts. V is TRBV29-1 and J is TRBJ1-2, with 8 bases lining up with TRBD1. Trimming cost V 6 bases and J 0 bases; bases outside gene matches: 6. In germline, CDR1 is SQVTM, CDR2 ANQGSEA. The CDR3 extends over 14 amino acids. The CDR3 sequence is CSVPGQGANYGYTF. The CDR3 DNA follows: TGCAGCGTCCCAGGACAGGGCGCTAACTATGGCTACACCTTC.

V is TRBV5-4 and J is TRBJ2-5, with 8 positions matching TRBD1. The CDR3 runs 16 residues. Germline values: CDR1 SGHNT, CDR2 YYREEE (reference sequence). Trimming removed 2 bases from V and 1 base from J; junction bases left unmatched: 7. CDR3 protein: CASSFSLTGGQETQYF. CDR3 coding DNA: TGTGCCAGCAGCTTTTCCCTAACAGGGGGCCAAGAGACCCAGTACTTC.

V is TRBV29-1 and J is TRBJ2-5; 11 bases match TRBD2. The V and J ends lost 7 bases and 4 bases, in that order; junction bases with no gene match: 5. This CDR3 spans 13 amino acids. Germline V gene data show CDR1 as SQVTM and CDR2 as ANQGSEA. CDR3 nucleotides: TGCAGCGCACACCTAGCGGGAGGAGAGACCCAGTACTTC. It encodes CSAHLAGGETQYF.

The chain is built from TRBV12-3 or TRBV12-4 and TRBJ1-1; 12 nucleotides agree with TRBD1. This CDR3 comprises 13 residues. J was trimmed by 6 bases and V by 6 bases; bases with no gene match: 2. DNA of the CDR3: TGTGCCAGCAGGGGACAGGGGGCCGCTGAAGCTTTCTTT. Residues: CASRGQGAAEAFF.

The chain employs TRBV4-1 and TRBJ1-5; a weak D match, TRBD1 (6 bases). V lost 4 bases and J 6 bases, leaving 19 bases between the germline ends. The CDR3 contains 16 residues. Germline CDR1 and CDR2: MGHRA and YSYEKL. The CDR3 spells CASSRERSDRSQPQHF. The CDR3 DNA follows: TGCGCCAGCAGCCGAGAGAGATCTGACAGGTCTCAGCCCCAGCATTTT.

The DNA for the CDR3 is TGTGCCAGCAGCCGGACTAGCGGCCAAGAGACCCAGTACTTC. Translation: CASSRTSGQETQYF. This chain links TRBV9 with TRBJ2-5; 10 nucleotides line up with TRBD2. CDR1 and CDR2 (germline): SGDLS, YYNGEE. V was clipped by 4 bases and J by 1 base; unmatched bases: 1. This CDR3 contains 14 residues.

V and J are TRBV2 and TRBJ2-7; D unclear. CDR1 is SNHLY and CDR2 is FYNNEI in the germline V gene. The ends were cut back, 6 bases at V and 6 bases at J, with 9 bases in the middle. The CDR3 loop spans 11 amino acids. The CDR3 DNA is TGTGCCAGCAGCCCGATGCGCGAGCAGTACGTC. It is translated as CASSPMREQYV.

A single count supports this clone. Here the CDR3 DNA reads TGCAGCGCCCAACGGGGACTTAATCAGCCCCAGCATTTT. Residues: CSAQRGLNQPQHF. The rearrangement links TRBV29-1 to TRBJ1-5, with D tentatively TRBD1 (5 bases). Trimming cost V 7 bases and J 4 bases, with 14 bases left between them. Germline V lookup: CDR1 SQVTM, CDR2 ANQGSEA. The CDR3 has 13 amino acids. Variable domain in full (rest from reference TRBV29-1 and TRBJ1-5): SAVISQKPSRDICQRGTSLTIQCQVDSQVTMMFWYRQQPGQSLTLIATANQGSEATYESGFVIDKFPISRPNLTFSTLTVSNMSPEDSSIYLCSAQRGLNQPQHFGDGTRLSIL.

The chain uses TRBV19 and TRBJ2-3; TRBD2 matches 8 bases. The length of the CDR3 is 16 residues. Looked up from germline, CDR1 is LNHDA and CDR2 is SQIVND (reference sequence). V gave up 5 bases and J gave up 1 base; unmatched junction bases: 8. CDR3 amino acids: CASSPVAGPRTDTQYF. CDR3 sequence (DNA): TGTGCCAGTAGTCCCGTAGCGGGGCCGCGCACAGATACGCAGTATTTT.

The chain uses TRBV6-1 and TRBJ2-3, with a weak D call TRBD1 (7 bases). Germline V gene sequence: CDR1 MNHNS, CDR2 SASEGT. V was clipped by 4 bases and J by 0 bases, with 14 bases between them. The CDR3 spans 16 residues. DNA for the CDR3: TGTGCCAGCAGTGCGGTCAGGGGGACTAGCACAGATACGCAGTATTTT. The encoded protein is CASSAVRGTSTDTQYF.

This chain connects TRBV19 to TRBJ1-4, with D hard to call. Trimming pared 3 bases from V and 4 bases from J, leaving 9 bases between. Germline CDR1 reads LNHDA; CDR2 reads SQIVND (reference sequence). The CDR3 extends over 14 amino acids. This CDR3 is CASSMFQNNEKLFF. Written as DNA, the CDR3 is TGTGCCAGTAGTATGTTTCAGAATAATGAAAAACTGTTTTTT.

V usage is TRBV7-2 and J usage is TRBJ2-5, with D unclear. The length of the CDR3 is 14 residues. The V gene's germline CDR1 is SGHTA and CDR2 FQGNSA. Trimming removed 1 base at V and 3 bases at J, with 9 bases between. The CDR3 nucleotides read TGTGCCAGCAGCTTAGTGTTCGGAGAAGAGACCCAGTACTTC. Its protein is CASSLVFGEETQYF. The entire variable domain, with the rest obtained from reference TRBV7-2 and TRBJ2-5, is as follows: GAGVSQSPSNKVTEKGKDVELRCDPISGHTALYWYRQSLGQGLEFLIYFQGNSAPDKSGLPSDRFSAERTGGSVSTLTIQRTQQEDSAVYLCASSLVFGEETQYFGPGTRLLVL.

This clone came up once. This chain joins TRBV24-1 and TRBJ1-2; 10 nucleotides line up with TRBD1. From germline, CDR1 is KGHDR and CDR2 SFDVKD. The CDR3 length is 15 residues. V dropped 2 bases and J dropped 7; count of bases not matched to a gene: 6. The CDR3 DNA reads TGTGCCACCAGTGATTCCGGAGGGGACAGGGGTGGCTACACCTTC. It translates to CATSDSGGDRGGYTF.

This clone was detected once. The chain recombines TRBV7-2 with TRBJ2-3, with D possibly matching TRBD2 (7 bases). The germline CDR1 and CDR2 sequences are SGHTA and FQGNSA. The CDR3 runs 15 residues. The ends were cut back, 0 bases at V and 3 bases at J, with 10 bases in the middle. This CDR3 reads CASSLAGGPTDTQYF. CDR3 sequence (DNA): TGTGCCAGCAGCTTAGCGGGGGGGCCGACAGATACGCAGTATTTT.

V usage is TRBV6-2 or TRBV6-3 and J usage is TRBJ2-5, with D possibly TRBD1 on 5 matching bases. Trimming removed 6 bases from V and 5 bases from J, with 16 bases in between. Germline values: CDR1 MNHEY, CDR2 SVGEGT. The CDR3 is made up of 14 amino acids. The CDR3, as DNA: TGTGCCAGCAGCCCCCCCCTAGGACACGAGACCCAGTACTTC. Its translation is CASSPPLGHETQYF.

This chain connects TRBV6-2 or TRBV6-3 to TRBJ2-5; 8 bases are shared with TRBD2. Germline CDR1 and CDR2: MNHEY and SVGEGT. V dropped 4 bases and J dropped 5; count of bases not matched to a gene: 3. The CDR3 contains 13 residues. The CDR3 DNA follows: TGTGCCAGCAGTTTAGCGGGGCGGGAGACCCAGTACTTC. Translation: CASSLAGRETQYF.

This sequence joins TRBV4-2 and TRBJ2-7, with D possibly TRBD1 on 6 matching bases. CDR3 length: 15 amino acids. V was trimmed by 0 bases and J by 5 bases, leaving 14 bases between them. Germline V lookup: CDR1 LGHNA, CDR2 YNFKEQ. The CDR3 spells CASSQDSGASNEQYF. CDR3 nucleotides: TGTGCCAGCAGCCAAGATTCAGGGGCTAGCAACGAGCAGTACTTC.

The V and J genes are TRBV3-1 (or the pseudogene TRBV3-2) and TRBJ2-6; no clear D gene. The CDR3 spans 15 residues. The V end was cut by 4 bases, the J end by 3 bases, with 10 bases between. The V gene's germline CDR1 is LGHDT and CDR2 YNNKEL (reference sequence). The CDR3 DNA sequence: TGTGCCAGCAGCCGCTCCGGTTTTGGGGCCAACGTCCTGACTTTC. This translates into CASSRSGFGANVLTF.

The chain recombines TRBV7-9 with TRBJ2-2; 8 bases match TRBD2. The ends lost 5 bases at V and 0 bases at J; junction bases unmatched: 8. Germline values: CDR1 SEHNR, CDR2 FQNEAQ (reference sequence). The CDR3 runs 17 residues. The CDR3: CASSPNSGAANTGELFF. In nucleotides, the CDR3 is TGTGCCAGCAGCCCCAATAGCGGGGCCGCGAACACCGGGGAGCTGTTTTTT.

The chain employs TRBV7-8 and TRBJ1-5, with TRBD1 matching 7 bases. Per germline, CDR1 SGHVS and CDR2 FQNEAQ. The CDR3 runs 14 residues. The ends lost 0 bases at V and 10 bases at J; junction bases unmatched: 6. Written as DNA, the CDR3 is TGTGCCAGCAGCTTAGCTGGAAGGGACAGCCCCCAGCATTTT. It is translated as CASSLAGRDSPQHF.

V is TRBV18 and J is TRBJ2-7, with a possible D match to TRBD2 (6 bases). The CDR3 runs to 13 residues. Germline values: CDR1 KGHSH, CDR2 LQKENI. V lost 3 bases and J 4 bases, leaving 10 bases between the germline ends. CDR3 loop: CASSPSGVYEQYF. The CDR3 DNA reads TGTGCCAGCTCACCGTCGGGGGTTTACGAGCAGTACTTC.